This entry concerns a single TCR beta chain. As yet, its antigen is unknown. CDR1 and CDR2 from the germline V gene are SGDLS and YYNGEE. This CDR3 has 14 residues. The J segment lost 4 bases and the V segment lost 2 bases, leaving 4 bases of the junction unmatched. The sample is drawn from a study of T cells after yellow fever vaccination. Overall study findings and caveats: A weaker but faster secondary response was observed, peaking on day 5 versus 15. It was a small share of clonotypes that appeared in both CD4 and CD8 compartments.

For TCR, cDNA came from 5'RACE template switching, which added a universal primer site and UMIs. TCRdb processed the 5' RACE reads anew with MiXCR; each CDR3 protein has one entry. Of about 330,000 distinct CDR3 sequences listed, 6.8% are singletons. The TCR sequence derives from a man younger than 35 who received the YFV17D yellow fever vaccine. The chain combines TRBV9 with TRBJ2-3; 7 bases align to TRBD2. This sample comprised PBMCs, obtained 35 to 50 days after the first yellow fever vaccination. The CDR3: CASSVPGGADTQYF. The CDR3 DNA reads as TGTGCCAGCAGCGTTCCGGGGGGTGCAGATACGCAGTATTTT.